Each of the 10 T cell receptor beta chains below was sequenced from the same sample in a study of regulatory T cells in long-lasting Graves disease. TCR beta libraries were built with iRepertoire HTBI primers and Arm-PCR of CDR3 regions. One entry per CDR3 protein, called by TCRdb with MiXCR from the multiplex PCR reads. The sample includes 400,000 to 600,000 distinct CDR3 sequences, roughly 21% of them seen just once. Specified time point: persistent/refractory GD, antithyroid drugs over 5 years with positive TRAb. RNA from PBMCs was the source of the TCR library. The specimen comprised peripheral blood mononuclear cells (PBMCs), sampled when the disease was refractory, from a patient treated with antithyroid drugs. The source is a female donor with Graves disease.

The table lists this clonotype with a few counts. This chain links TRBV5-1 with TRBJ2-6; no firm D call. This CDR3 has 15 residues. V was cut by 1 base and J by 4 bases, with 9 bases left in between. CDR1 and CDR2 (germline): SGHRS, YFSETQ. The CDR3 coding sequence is TGCGCCAGCAGCTTGTCACTCCTAGGGGCCAACGTCCTGACTTTC. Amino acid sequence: CASSLSLLGANVLTF.

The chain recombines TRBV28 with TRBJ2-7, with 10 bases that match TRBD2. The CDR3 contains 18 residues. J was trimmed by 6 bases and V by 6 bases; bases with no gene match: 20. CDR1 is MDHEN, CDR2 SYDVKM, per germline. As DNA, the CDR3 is TGTGCCAGCAGGGTGGCTAGCGGGAGAAGAGGGGTAAGCCGCGAGCAGTACTTC. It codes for CASRVASGRRGVSREQYF.

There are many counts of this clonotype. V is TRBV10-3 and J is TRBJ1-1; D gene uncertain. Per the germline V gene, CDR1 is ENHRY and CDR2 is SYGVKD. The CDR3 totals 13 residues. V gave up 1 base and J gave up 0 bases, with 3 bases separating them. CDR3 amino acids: CAISEWVNTEAFF. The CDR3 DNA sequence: TGTGCCATCAGTGAGTGGGTGAACACTGAAGCTTTCTTT.

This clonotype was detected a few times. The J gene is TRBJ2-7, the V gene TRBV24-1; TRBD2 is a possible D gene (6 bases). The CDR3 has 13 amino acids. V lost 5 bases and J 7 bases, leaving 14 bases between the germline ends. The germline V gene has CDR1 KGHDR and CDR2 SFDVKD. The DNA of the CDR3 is TGTGCCACCAGTGGTATGGAGGGAATGGAGCAGTACTTC. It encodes CATSGMEGMEQYF.

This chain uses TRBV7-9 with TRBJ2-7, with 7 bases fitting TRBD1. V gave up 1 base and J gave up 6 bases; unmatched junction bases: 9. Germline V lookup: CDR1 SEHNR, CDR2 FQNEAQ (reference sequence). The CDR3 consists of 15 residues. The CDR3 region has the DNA TGTGCCAGCAGCTTAGTAAGGGGGCCCTGGGTCGAGCAGTACTTC. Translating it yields CASSLVRGPWVEQYF.

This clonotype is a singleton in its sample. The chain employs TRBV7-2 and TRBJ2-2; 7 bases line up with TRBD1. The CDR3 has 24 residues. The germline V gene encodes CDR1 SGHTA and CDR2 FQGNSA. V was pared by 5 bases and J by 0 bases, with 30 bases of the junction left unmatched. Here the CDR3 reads CASSPRDRAEDQLYLLTNTGELFF. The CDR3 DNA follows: TGTGCCAGCAGCCCCAGAGACAGGGCGGAGGATCAGTTGTACCTCCTAACGAACACCGGGGAGCTGTTTTTT.

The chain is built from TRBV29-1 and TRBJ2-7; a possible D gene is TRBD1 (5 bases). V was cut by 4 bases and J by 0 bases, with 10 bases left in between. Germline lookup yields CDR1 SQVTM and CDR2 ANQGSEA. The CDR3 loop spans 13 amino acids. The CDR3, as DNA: TGCAGCGTTGGACAGATAAGCTCCTACGAGCAGTACTTC. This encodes CSVGQISSYEQYF.

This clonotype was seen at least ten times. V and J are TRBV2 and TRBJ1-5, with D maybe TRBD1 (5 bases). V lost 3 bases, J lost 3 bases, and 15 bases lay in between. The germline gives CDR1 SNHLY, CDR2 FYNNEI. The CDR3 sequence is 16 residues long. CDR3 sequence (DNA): TGTGCCAGCAGTGAGTGGGGCAGCGATTACAATCAGCCCCAGCATTTT. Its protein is CASSEWGSDYNQPQHF.

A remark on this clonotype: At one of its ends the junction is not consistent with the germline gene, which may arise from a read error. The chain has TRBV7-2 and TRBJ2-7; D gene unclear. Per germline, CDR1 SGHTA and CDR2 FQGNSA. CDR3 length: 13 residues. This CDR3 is CASSSVSSYELYF. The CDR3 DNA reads TGTGCCAGCAGCTCCGTAAGCTCCTACGAGCTGTACTTC.

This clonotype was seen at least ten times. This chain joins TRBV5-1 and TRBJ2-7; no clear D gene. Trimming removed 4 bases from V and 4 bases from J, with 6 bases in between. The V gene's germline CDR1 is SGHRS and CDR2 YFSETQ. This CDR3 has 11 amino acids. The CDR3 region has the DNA TGCGCCAGCAGCAATTTTTACGAGCAGTACTTC. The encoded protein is CASSNFYEQYF. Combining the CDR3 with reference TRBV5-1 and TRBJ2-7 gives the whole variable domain KAGVTQTPRYLIKTRGQQVTLSCSPISGHRSVSWYQQTPGQGLQFLFEYFSETQRNKGNFPGRFSGRQFSNSRSEMNVSTLELGDSALYLCASSNFYEQYFGPGTRLTVT.